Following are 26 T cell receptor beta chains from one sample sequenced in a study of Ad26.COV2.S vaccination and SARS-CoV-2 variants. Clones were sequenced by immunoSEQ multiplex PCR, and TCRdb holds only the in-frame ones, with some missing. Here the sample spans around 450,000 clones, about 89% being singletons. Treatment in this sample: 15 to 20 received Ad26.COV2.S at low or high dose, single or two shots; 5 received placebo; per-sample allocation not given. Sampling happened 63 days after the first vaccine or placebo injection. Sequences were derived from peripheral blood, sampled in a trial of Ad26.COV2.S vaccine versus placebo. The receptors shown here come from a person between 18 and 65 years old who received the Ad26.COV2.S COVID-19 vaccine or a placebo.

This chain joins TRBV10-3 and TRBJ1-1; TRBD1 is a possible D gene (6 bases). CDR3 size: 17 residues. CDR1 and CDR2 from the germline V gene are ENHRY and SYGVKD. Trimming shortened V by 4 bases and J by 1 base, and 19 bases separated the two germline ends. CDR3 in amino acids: CAISGQGRGLANTEAFF. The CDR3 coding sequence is TGTGCCATCAGTGGTCAGGGCAGGGGCTTGGCGAACACTGAAGCTTTCTTT.

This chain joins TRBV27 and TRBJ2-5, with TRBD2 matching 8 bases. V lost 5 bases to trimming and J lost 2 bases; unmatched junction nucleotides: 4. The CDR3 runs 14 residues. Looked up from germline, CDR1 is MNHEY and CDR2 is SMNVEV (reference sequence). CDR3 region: CASSRLAGQETQYF. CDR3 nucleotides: TGTGCCAGCAGTCGTTTAGCGGGGCAAGAGACCCAGTACTTC.

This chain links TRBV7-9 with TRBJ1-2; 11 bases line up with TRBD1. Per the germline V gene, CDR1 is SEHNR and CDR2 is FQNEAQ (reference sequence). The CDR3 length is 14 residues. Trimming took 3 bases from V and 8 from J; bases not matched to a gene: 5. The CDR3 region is CASSFGQGAFGYTF. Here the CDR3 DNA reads TGTGCCAGCAGCTTCGGACAGGGGGCGTTCGGCTACACCTTC.

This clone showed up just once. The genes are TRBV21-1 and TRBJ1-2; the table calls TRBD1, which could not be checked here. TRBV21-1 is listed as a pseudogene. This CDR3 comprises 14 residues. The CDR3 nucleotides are TGTGCCAGCAGCGACCGACAGGGATGCTATGGCTACACCTTC. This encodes CASSDRQGCYGYTF.

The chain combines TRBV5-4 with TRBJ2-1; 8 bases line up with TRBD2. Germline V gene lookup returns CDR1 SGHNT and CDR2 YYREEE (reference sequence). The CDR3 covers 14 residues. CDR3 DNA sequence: TGTGCGTCGGTACGCGGGGGGCCCTACAATGAGCAGTTCTTC. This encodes CASVRGGPYNEQFF.

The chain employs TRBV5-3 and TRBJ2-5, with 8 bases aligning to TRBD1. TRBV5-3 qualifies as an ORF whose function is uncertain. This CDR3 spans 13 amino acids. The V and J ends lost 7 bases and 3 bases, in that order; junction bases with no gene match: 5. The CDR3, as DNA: TGTGCCAGAGGGACAGGTTGGGAAGAGACCCAGTACTTC. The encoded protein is CARGTGWEETQYF.

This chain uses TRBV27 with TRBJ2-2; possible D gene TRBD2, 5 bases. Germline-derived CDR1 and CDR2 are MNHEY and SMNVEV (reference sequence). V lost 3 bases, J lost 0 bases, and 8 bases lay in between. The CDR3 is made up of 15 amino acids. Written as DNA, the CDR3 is TGTGCCAGCAGTTTTTCCGGGACGAACACCGGGGAGCTGTTTTTT. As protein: CASSFSGTNTGELFF.

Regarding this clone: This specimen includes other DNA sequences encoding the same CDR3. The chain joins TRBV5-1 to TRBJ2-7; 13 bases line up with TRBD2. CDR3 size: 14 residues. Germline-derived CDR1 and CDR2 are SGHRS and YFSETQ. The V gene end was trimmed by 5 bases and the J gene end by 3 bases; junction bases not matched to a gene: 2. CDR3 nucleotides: TGCGCCAGCAGTCGGACTAGCGGGAGCTACGAGCAGTACTTC. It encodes CASSRTSGSYEQYF.

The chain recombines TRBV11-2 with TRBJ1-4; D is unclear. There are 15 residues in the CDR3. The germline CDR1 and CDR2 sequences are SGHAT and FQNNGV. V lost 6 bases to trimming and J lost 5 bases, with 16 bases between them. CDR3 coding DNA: TGTGCCAGCAGTCTGAGGCGGGGTAGAAATGAAAAACTGTTTTTT. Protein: CASSLRRGRNEKLFF.

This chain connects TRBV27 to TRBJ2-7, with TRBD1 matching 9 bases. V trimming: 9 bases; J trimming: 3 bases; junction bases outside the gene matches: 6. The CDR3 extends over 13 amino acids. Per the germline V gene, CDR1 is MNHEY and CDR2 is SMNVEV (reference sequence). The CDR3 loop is CASGTGYYYEQYF. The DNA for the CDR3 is TGTGCCAGTGGGACAGGGTACTACTACGAGCAGTACTTC.

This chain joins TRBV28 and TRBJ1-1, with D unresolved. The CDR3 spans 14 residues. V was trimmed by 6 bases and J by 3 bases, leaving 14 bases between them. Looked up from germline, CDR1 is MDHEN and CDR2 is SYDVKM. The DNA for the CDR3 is TGTGCCAGCAGCTCCGCGGGGTCGCACACTGAAGCTTTCTTT. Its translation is CASSSAGSHTEAFF.

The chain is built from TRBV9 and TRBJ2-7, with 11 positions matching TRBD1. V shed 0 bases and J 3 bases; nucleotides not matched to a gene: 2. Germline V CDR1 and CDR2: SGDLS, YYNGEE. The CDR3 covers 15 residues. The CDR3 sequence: CASSVEGTGGYEQYF. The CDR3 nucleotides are TGTGCCAGCAGCGTAGAAGGGACAGGGGGCTACGAGCAGTACTTC.

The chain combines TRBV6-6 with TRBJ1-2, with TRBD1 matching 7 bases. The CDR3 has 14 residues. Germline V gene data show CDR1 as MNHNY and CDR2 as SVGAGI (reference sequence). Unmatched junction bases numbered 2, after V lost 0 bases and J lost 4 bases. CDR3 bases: TGTGCCAGCAGTTACTCGCGGGACAGCTATGGCTACACCTTC. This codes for CASSYSRDSYGYTF.

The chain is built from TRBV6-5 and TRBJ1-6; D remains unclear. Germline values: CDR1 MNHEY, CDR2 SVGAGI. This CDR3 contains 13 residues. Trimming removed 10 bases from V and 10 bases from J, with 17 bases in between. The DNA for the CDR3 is TGTGCCACCAAACCCCCAGCGAAGTCACCCCTCCACTTT. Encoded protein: CATKPPAKSPLHF.

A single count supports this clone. The CDR3 region has the DNA TGTGCCAGTAGTATAAGGAATGAGCAGTTCTTC. The encoded protein is CASSIRNEQFF. This rearrangement joins TRBV19 to TRBJ2-1; D unresolved. V was shortened by 2 bases and J by 7 bases, with 3 bases between the two germline ends. The germline gives CDR1 LNHDA, CDR2 SQIVND (reference sequence). The CDR3 covers 11 residues.

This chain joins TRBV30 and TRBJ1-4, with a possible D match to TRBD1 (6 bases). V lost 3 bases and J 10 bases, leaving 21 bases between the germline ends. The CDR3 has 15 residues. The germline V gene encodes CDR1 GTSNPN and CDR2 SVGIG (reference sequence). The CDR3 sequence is CAWSTNRQESRKLFF. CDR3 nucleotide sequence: TGTGCCTGGAGCACAAATCGACAGGAGTCCCGAAAACTGTTTTTT. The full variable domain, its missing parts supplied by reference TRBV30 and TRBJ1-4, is SQTIHQWPATLVQPVGSPLSLECTVEGTSNPNLYWYRQAAGRGLQLLFYSVGIGQISSEVPQNLSASRPQDRQFILSSKKLLLSDSGFYLCAWSTNRQESRKLFFGSGTQLSVL.

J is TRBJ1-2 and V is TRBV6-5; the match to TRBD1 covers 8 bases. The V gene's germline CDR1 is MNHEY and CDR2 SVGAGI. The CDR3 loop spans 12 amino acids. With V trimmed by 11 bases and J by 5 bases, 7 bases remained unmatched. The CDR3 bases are TGTGCCTGCTTGGACAGGGAGTATGGCTACACCTTC. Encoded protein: CACLDREYGYTF.

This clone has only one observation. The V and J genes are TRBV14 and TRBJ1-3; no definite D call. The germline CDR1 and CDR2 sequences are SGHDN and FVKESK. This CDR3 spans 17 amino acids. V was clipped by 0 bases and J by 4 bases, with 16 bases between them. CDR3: CASSQDVPVAKGNTIYF. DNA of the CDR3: TGTGCCAGCAGCCAAGATGTACCAGTCGCTAAGGGAAACACCATATATTTT. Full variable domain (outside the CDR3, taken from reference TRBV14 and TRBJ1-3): EAGVTQFPSHSVIEKGQTVTLRCDPISGHDNLYWYRRVMGKEIKFLLHFVKESKQDESGMPNNRFLAERTGGTYSTLKVQPAELEDSGVYFCASSQDVPVAKGNTIYFGEGSWLTVV.

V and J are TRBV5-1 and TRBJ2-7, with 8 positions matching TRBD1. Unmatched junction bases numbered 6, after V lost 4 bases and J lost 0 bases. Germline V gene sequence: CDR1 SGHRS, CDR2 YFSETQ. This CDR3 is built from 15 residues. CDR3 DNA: TGCGCCAGCAGCCAACGACAGGGGACCTCCTACGAGCAGTACTTC. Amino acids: CASSQRQGTSYEQYF.

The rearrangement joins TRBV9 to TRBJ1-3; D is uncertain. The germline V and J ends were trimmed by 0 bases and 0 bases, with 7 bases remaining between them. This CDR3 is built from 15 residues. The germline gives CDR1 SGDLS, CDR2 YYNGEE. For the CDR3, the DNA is TGTGCCAGCAGCGTAGGAGGGAACTCTGGAAACACCATATATTTT. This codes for CASSVGGNSGNTIYF.

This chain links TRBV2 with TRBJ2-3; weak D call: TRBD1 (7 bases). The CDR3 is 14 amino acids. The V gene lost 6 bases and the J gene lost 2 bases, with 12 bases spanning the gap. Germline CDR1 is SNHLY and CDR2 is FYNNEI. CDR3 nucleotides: TGTGCCAGCAGCGCGGGACAGATCACAGATACGCAGTATTTT. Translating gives CASSAGQITDTQYF.

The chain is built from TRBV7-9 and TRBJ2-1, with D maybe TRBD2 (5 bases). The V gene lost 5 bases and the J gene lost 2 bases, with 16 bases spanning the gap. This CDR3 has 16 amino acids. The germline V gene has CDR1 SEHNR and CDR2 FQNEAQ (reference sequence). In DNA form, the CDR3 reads TGTGCCAGCAGCCCGATGGGCGGGTTCCCCTACAATGAGCAGTTCTTC. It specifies CASSPMGGFPYNEQFF. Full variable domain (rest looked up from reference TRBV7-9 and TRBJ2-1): DTGVSQNPRHKITKRGQNVTFRCDPISEHNRLYWYRQTLGQGPEFLTYFQNEAQLEKSRLLSDRFSAERPKGSFSTLEIQRTEQGDSAMYLCASSPMGGFPYNEQFFGPGTRLTVL.

DNA of the CDR3: TGTGCCAGCAGCCAACTAGGAGGGTGGAATTCACCCCTCCACTTT. It codes for CASSQLGGWNSPLHF. The rearrangement uses TRBV14 and TRBJ1-6; D call uncertain. CDR3 length equals 15 residues. V was clipped by 2 bases and J by 7 bases, with 12 bases between them. In germline, CDR1 is SGHDN, CDR2 FVKESK.

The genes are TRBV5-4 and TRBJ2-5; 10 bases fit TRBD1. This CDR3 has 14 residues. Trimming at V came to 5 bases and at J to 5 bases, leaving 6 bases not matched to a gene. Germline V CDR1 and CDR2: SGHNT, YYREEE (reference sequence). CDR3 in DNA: TGTGCCAGCAGTCGACAGGGGGCGTCGGAGACCCAGTACTTC. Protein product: CASSRQGASETQYF.

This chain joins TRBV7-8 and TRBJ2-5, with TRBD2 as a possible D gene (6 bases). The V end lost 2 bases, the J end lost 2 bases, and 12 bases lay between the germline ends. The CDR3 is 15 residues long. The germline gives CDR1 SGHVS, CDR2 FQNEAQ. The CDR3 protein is CASSLFVAAQETQYF. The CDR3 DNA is TGTGCCAGCAGCTTATTTGTAGCGGCGCAAGAGACCCAGTACTTC.

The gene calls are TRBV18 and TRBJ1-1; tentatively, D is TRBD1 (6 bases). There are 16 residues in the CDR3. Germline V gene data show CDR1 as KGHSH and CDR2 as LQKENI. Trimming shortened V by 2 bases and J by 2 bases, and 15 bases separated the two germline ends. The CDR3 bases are TGTGCCAGCTCACCAGTGAACGCAGGGGCTAACACTGAAGCTTTCTTT. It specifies CASSPVNAGANTEAFF.